Presented here are 17 T cell receptor beta chains from one specimen sequenced in a study of blood T cell repertoires in COVID-19. Produced via immunoSEQ multiplex PCR; TCRdb's table is partial and in-frame only. The sample has about 200,000 clones; 84% are singletons. The sample taken for sequencing was peripheral blood. These receptors came from a human donor in a cohort sampled during active COVID-19.

The chain couples TRBV27 to TRBJ1-6; 7 bases match TRBD1. The CDR3 runs 14 residues. Germline V gene sequence: CDR1 MNHEY, CDR2 SMNVEV (reference sequence). Germline trimming cut 7 bases from V and 9 bases from J; bases unmatched to any gene: 9. The CDR3 bases are TGTGCCAGCACCCGGGACAGCCTATTTTCACCCCTCCACTTT. Amino acids: CASTRDSLFSPLHF.

This chain links TRBV18 with TRBJ2-5; 7 bases line up with TRBD2. V shed 3 bases, J shed 3 bases, and the junction held 4 bases outside the gene matches. The CDR3 consists of 14 residues. Germline V gene lookup returns CDR1 KGHSH and CDR2 LQKENI. The CDR3 reads CASSPRLAEETQYF. The CDR3 DNA reads TGTGCCAGCTCACCGAGGCTAGCGGAAGAGACCCAGTACTTC.

The chain has TRBV19 and TRBJ2-3; D may be TRBD2 (6 bases). In germline, CDR1 is LNHDA, CDR2 SQIVND (reference sequence). The CDR3 runs to 15 residues. V lost 2 bases and J 4 bases, leaving 13 bases between the germline ends. The DNA for the CDR3 is TGTGCCAGTAGTATAAGGAGGGAGCCGGCAGATACGCAGTATTTT. Amino acid sequence: CASSIRREPADTQYF. The whole variable domain, filled in from reference TRBV19 and TRBJ2-3, reads DGGITQSPKYLFRKEGQNVTLSCEQNLNHDAMYWYRQDPGQGLRLIYYSQIVNDFQKGDIAEGYSVSREKKESFPLTVTSAQKNPTAFYLCASSIRREPADTQYFGPGTRLTVL.

This rearrangement joins TRBV15 to TRBJ1-2, with TRBD1 as a possible D gene (6 bases). Germline V CDR1 and CDR2: LNHNV, YYDKDF (reference sequence). The length of the CDR3 is 16 residues. V dropped 0 bases and J dropped 5 bases, with 16 bases sitting between them. The DNA for the CDR3 is TGTGCCACCAGCAGAGATGGCGGGGGCCGGAGGTATGGCTACACCTTC. It encodes CATSRDGGGRRYGYTF.

The rearrangement joins TRBV18 to TRBJ2-7, with 8 bases identical to TRBD1. CDR3 length: 15 amino acids. CDR1 KGHSH and CDR2 LQKENI come from the germline V gene. The J segment lost 1 base and the V segment lost 5 bases, leaving 7 bases of the junction unmatched. CDR3 sequence: CASSFGQGYSYEQYF. CDR3 coding DNA: TGTGCCAGCTCATTCGGACAGGGTTATTCCTACGAGCAGTACTTC.

The chain carries TRBV18 and TRBJ2-3; D is perhaps TRBD2 (6 bases). V lost 1 base to trimming and J lost 5 bases, with 16 bases between them. The CDR3 is 16 residues long. CDR1 and CDR2 (germline): KGHSH, LQKENI. The CDR3 loop reads CASSPLGSGGGDTQYF. CDR3 DNA sequence: TGTGCCAGCTCACCACTCGGTAGCGGAGGTGGAGATACGCAGTATTTT.

The V gene is TRBV6-5, the J gene TRBJ1-4; possibly TRBD1 for D (5 bases). The ends were cut back, 5 bases at V and 6 bases at J, with 16 bases in the middle. This CDR3 is 15 amino acids long. The V gene's germline CDR1 is MNHEY and CDR2 SVGAGI. CDR3 amino acids: CASSNVGGAYEKLFF. As DNA, the CDR3 is TGTGCCAGCAGTAATGTGGGGGGAGCCTATGAAAAACTGTTTTTT.

The V call is TRBV4-1, the J call TRBJ1-6; TRBD1 might be the D (5 bases). CDR3 size: 17 residues. V lost 4 bases and J 9 bases, leaving 22 bases between the germline ends. Germline V CDR1 and CDR2: MGHRA, YSYEKL. This CDR3 is CASSRDYKTGFRSPLHF. CDR3 DNA: TGCGCCAGCAGCCGAGACTATAAAACAGGTTTTCGTTCACCCCTCCACTTT.

The genes are TRBV9 and TRBJ1-2; D perhaps matches TRBD1 (6 bases). Germline V lookup: CDR1 SGDLS, CDR2 YYNGEE. The V and J ends lost 4 bases and 1 base respectively, with 14 bases between them. The CDR3 totals 15 residues. DNA for the CDR3: TGTGCCAGCAGCCCCTACAGGGAGAGTAACTATGGCTACACCTTC. This translates into CASSPYRESNYGYTF. Looking up the rest from reference TRBV9 and TRBJ1-2 gives the full variable domain: DSGVTQTPKHLITATGQRVTLRCSPRSGDLSVYWYQQSLDQGLQFLIQYYNGEERAKGNILERFSAQQFPDLHSELNLSSLELGDSALYFCASSPYRESNYGYTFGSGTRLTVV.

The J gene is TRBJ2-5, the V gene TRBV2; D gene ambiguous. This CDR3 comprises 13 residues. Germline V gene sequence: CDR1 SNHLY, CDR2 FYNNEI. Trimming stripped 4 bases from V and 5 bases from J, with 11 bases between. In DNA form, the CDR3 reads TGTGCCAGCAGTGGCGGCACCCTCGAGACCCAGTACTTC. It is translated as CASSGGTLETQYF.

The V and J genes are TRBV28 and TRBJ2-3; D is ambiguous. The germline V and J ends were trimmed by 8 bases and 0 bases, with 6 bases remaining between them. There are 12 residues in the CDR3. Germline assignment: CDR1 MDHEN and CDR2 SYDVKM. CDR3 DNA: TGTGCCAGCCGGGTTAGCACAGATACGCAGTATTTT. It is translated as CASRVSTDTQYF. Complete variable domain (other parts from reference TRBV28 and TRBJ2-3): DVKVTQSSRYLVKRTGEKVFLECVQDMDHENMFWYRQDPGLGLRLIYFSYDVKMKEKGDIPEGYSVSREKKERFSLILESASTNQTSMYLCASRVSTDTQYFGPGTRLTVL.

The chain employs TRBV27 and TRBJ2-1; TRBD2 is a possible D gene (6 bases). The CDR3 spans 13 residues. Germline CDR1 reads MNHEY; CDR2 reads SMNVEV (reference sequence). V lost 3 bases, J lost 8 bases, and 11 bases lay in between. The CDR3 nucleotides are TGTGCCAGCAGTTTGAGGGCGGGACATGAGCAGTTCTTC. It encodes CASSLRAGHEQFF.

V is TRBV18 and J is TRBJ2-7, with D possibly matching TRBD2 (6 bases). V gave up 3 bases and J gave up 4 bases, with 13 bases separating them. The V gene's germline CDR1 is KGHSH and CDR2 LQKENI. CDR3 size: 14 residues. The CDR3 DNA sequence: TGTGCCAGCTCACCCGTGAGCGGGTTATACGAGCAGTACTTC. It is translated as CASSPVSGLYEQYF.

This rearrangement joins TRBV11-2 to TRBJ2-4; D unresolved. Germline V gene lookup returns CDR1 SGHAT and CDR2 FQNNGV. This CDR3 is built from 15 residues. V was trimmed by 6 bases and J by 0 bases, leaving 12 bases between them. CDR3 nucleotides: TGTGCCAGCAGTCCGGTTTCTCTAGCCAAAAACATTCAGTACTTC. This codes for CASSPVSLAKNIQYF.

Notes on this clone: The junction and the germline gene differ at one end; a read error may be behind it. The J gene is TRBJ1-1, the V gene TRBV7-9; D is uncertain. Per the germline V gene, CDR1 is SEHNR and CDR2 is FQNEAQ (reference sequence). This CDR3 is 15 amino acids long. The CDR3 here is CASTPPEGSNSEAFF. The CDR3 DNA is TGTGCCAGCACCCCCCCGGAGGGATCGAACTCTGAAGCTTTCTTT.

The chain carries TRBV5-4 and TRBJ2-1; 7 bases match TRBD2. The CDR3 has 13 amino acids. With 4 bases clipped from V and 9 bases from J, the junction kept 7 bases outside the gene matches. Germline CDR1 and CDR2: SGHNT and YYREEE (reference sequence). DNA for the CDR3: TGTGCCAGCAGCCCCCGGACTAGTCGTGAGCAGTTCTTC. Its protein is CASSPRTSREQFF.

V gene TRBV11-2 combines with J gene TRBJ1-6; no reliable D call. From germline, CDR1 is SGHAT and CDR2 FQNNGV. V lost 2 bases, J lost 7 bases, and 9 bases lay in between. CDR3 size: 14 residues. The CDR3 reads CASSLKGANSPLHF. For the CDR3, the DNA is TGTGCCAGCAGCTTAAAAGGAGCGAATTCACCCCTCCACTTT. Drawing the rest from reference TRBV11-2 and TRBJ1-6, the complete variable domain is EAGVAQSPRYKIIEKRQSVAFWCNPISGHATLYWYQQILGQGPKLLIQFQNNGVVDDSQLPKDRFSAERLKGVDSTLKIQPAKLEDSAVYLCASSLKGANSPLHFGNGTRLTVT.